This record covers a single T cell receptor (beta chain). No antigen is known for it. A J-beta primer mix and a sample-barcoded 5' primer were used in a second PCR of about 7 to 12 cycles. MiXCR was run by TCRdb on the 5' RACE reads, yielding one entry per CDR3 protein. The table records hundreds of thousands of distinct CDR3 sequences, 58% of them present only once. This sample was taken from a study of blood T cells in healthy people across ages. General study points: Estimates drawn from one million T cells were deemed to understate diversity.

CDR1 SGHKS and CDR2 YYEKEE come from the germline V gene (reference sequence). The CDR3 contains 15 residues. Trimming removed 4 bases from V and 6 bases from J; junction bases left unmatched: 4. The sample comprised blood. This rearrangement joins TRBV5-5 to TRBJ2-3; TRBD2 agrees at 14 bases. This TCR was sampled from a man under 40 in good health. CDR3 sequence: CASSLTSGGADTQYF. DNA for the CDR3: TGTGCCAGCAGCCTGACTAGCGGGGGGGCGGATACGCAGTATTTT.